The rows below give T cell receptor beta chains drawn from one sample of a study of cytomegalovirus exposure and HLA in healthy donors. TCRdb's table, derived via immunoSEQ multiplex PCR, lists solely in-frame clones and lacks some. Of some 140,000 clones listed, roughly 80% are singletons. The sample was PBMCs. These receptors originate from a man younger than 35 in good health and CMV-seronegative. Each CDR3 is given with its conserved first and last residue. The D gene is left open where the match is weak. Clone size, where shown, is once, few, many, or a class for clones that have expanded.

>TRBD2|TRBJ2-5|once|TRBV7-2
CASSLGASGGAWETQYF
TGTGCCAGCAGCTTAGGTGCTAGCGGGGGGGCCTGGGAGACCCAGTACTTC
>TRBD1|TRBJ1-1|.|TRBV27
CASSSLPGQRNTEAFF
TGTGCCAGCAGTTCCCTTCCGGGACAGCGGAACACTGAAGCTTTCTTT
>TRBD2|TRBJ2-7|.|TRBV9
CVSSVEVGGKEQYF
TGTGTCAGCAGCGTAGAGGTGGGGGGGAAGGAGCAGTACTTC
>.|TRBJ1-4|few|TRBV4-1
CASSGELRERGEEKLFF
TGCGCCAGCAGTGGAGAGCTGAGGGAACGGGGGGAGGAAAAACTGTTTTTT
>.|TRBJ2-1|.|TRBV19
CASRPQAGTPYNEQFF
TGTGCCAGTAGACCTCAAGCAGGGACACCCTACAATGAGCAGTTCTTC
>TRBD1|TRBJ2-5|.|TRBV7-9
CASSLDRGQETQYF
TGTGCCAGCAGCTTGGACAGGGGCCAAGAGACCCAGTACTTC
>TRBD1|TRBJ2-7|.|TRBV5-1
CASSYRTGRSYEQYF
TGCGCCAGCAGCTACAGGACAGGGCGATCCTACGAGCAGTACTTC
>TRBD1|TRBJ2-2|.|TRBV11-3
CASSPNRGEMAGELFF
TGCGCCAGCAGCCCTAACAGGGGGGAGATGGCCGGGGAGCTGTTTTTT
>TRBD2|TRBJ2-1|.|TRBV11-2
CASSPGGADQSVNYNEQFF
TGTGCCAGCAGCCCCGGGGGGGCGGATCAATCCGTAAATTACAATGAGCAGTTCTTC
>TRBD1|TRBJ1-6|.|TRBV27
CASSLSGQGARDSPLHF
TGTGCCAGCAGTTTATCGGGACAGGGGGCAAGGGATTCACCCCTCCACTTT
>.|TRBJ2-3|once|TRBV5-1
CASSLLTEQDTQYF
TGCGCCAGCAGCTTGTTAACAGAGCAAGATACGCAGTATTTT
>.|TRBJ1-1|.|TRBV27
CATGEGRQTEAFF
TGTGCCACCGGCGAGGGAAGGCAGACTGAAGCTTTCTTT
>TRBD1|TRBJ1-1|.|TRBV29-1
CSVIPGGNTEAFF
TGCAGCGTGATCCCAGGGGGTAACACTGAAGCTTTCTTT
>.|TRBJ1-1|.|TRBV6-5
CASSYSGGREAFF
TGTGCCAGCAGTTACTCGGGGGGTCGTGAAGCTTTCTTT
>TRBD2|TRBJ2-1|.|TRBV9
CASSGGTSGGALVLEQFF
TGTGCCAGCAGCGGGGGGACTAGCGGGGGGGCTTTAGTACTTGAGCAGTTCTTC
>.|TRBJ1-1|.|TRBV27
CASWGGTEAFF
TGTGCCAGTTGGGGGGGGACTGAAGCTTTCTTT
>.|TRBJ1-1|.|TRBV2
CASRERTALNTEAFF
TGTGCCAGCAGAGAAAGGACAGCACTGAACACTGAAGCTTTCTTT
>.|TRBJ1-2|.|TRBV25-1
CASSPAGGNYGYTF
TGTGCCAGCAGTCCCGCGGGCGGCAACTATGGCTACACCTTC
>.|TRBJ2-7|.|TRBV2
CASSTEYEQYF
TGTGCCAGCAGCACAGAGTACGAGCAGTACTTC
>TRBD1|TRBJ1-1|.|TRBV6-6
CASREDRGRGAFF
TGTGCCAGCAGAGAGGACAGGGGGCGAGGAGCTTTCTTT
>TRBD1|TRBJ1-3|.|TRBV7-9
CASSLVRTGGGNTIYF
TGTGCCAGCAGCTTAGTACGGACAGGGGGTGGAAACACCATATATTTT
>.|TRBJ1-5|.|TRBV7-3
CASDRGFNQPQHF
TGTGCCAGCGATAGAGGGTTTAATCAGCCCCAGCATTTT
>TRBD1|TRBJ2-7|.|TRBV6-1
CASRPQGAASYEQYF
TGTGCCAGCAGACCCCAGGGGGCAGCCTCCTACGAGCAGTACTTC
>.|TRBJ1-5|.|TRBV6-1
CASSDVLVYQPQHF
TGTGCCAGCAGTGATGTCTTAGTTTATCAGCCCCAGCATTTT
>.|TRBJ2-5|.|TRBV10-3
CAIRVGPSETQYF
TGTGCCATCAGAGTTGGGCCCTCGGAGACCCAGTACTTC
>.|TRBJ1-2|once|TRBV7-9
CASSLGVRGYDGYTF
TGTGCCAGCAGCTTAGGGGTTCGGGGATATGATGGCTACACCTTC
>TRBD2|TRBJ2-1|.|TRBV10-3
CAIRGTSGGAGEQFF
TGTGCCATCAGGGGGACTAGCGGGGGGGCTGGTGAGCAGTTCTTC
>.|TRBJ1-4|.|TRBV30
CAWSVRGRAGEKLFF
TGTGCCTGGAGTGTACGAGGGAGGGCTGGTGAAAAACTGTTTTTT
>TRBD1|TRBJ1-2|once|TRBV5-1
CASSLSTGAIHGYTF
TGCGCCAGCAGCTTGAGTACAGGGGCCATTCATGGCTACACCTTC
>.|TRBJ1-2|.|TRBV28
CASSLTGRRAYGYTF
TGTGCCAGCAGTTTAACTGGCAGGAGGGCTTATGGCTACACCTTC
>.|TRBJ1-2|.|TRBV5-6
CASSLERTDGYTF
TGTGCCAGCAGTCTCGAGCGGACGGATGGCTACACCTTC
>.|TRBJ1-4|.|TRBV4-1
CASSQEGGLFF
TGCGCCAGCAGCCAAGAGGGGGGACTGTTTTTT
>TRBD1|TRBJ2-7|once|TRBV4-2
CASSHIRTGAYEQYF
TGTGCCAGCAGCCATATCAGGACAGGGGCCTACGAGCAGTACTTC
>TRBD1|TRBJ1-5|.|TRBV23-1
CARGQGAGNQPQHF
TGCGCCAGAGGACAGGGGGCAGGCAATCAGCCCCAGCATTTT
>.|TRBJ2-3|.|TRBV19
CASSAADTQYF
TGTGCCAGTAGCGCGGCGGATACGCAGTATTTT
>.|TRBJ1-6|.|TRBV28
CASSLSPGSPLHF
TGTGCCAGCAGTTTATCCCCGGGTTCACCCCTCCACTTT
>.|TRBJ2-3|.|TRBV6-5
CASSYSGGTDTQYF
TGTGCCAGCAGTTACTCGGGGGGAACAGATACGCAGTATTTT
>.|TRBJ2-7|.|TRBV7-9
CASRPPATAYEQYF
TGTGCCAGCAGGCCTCCGGCGACAGCCTACGAGCAGTACTTC
>TRBD1|TRBJ2-5|.|TRBV5-1
CASSSTPGTEGGQTQYF
TGCGCCAGCAGCTCGACGCCCGGGACAGAGGGTGGACAGACCCAGTACTTC
>.|TRBJ2-5|.|TRBV4-3
CASSQEEGPLETQYF
TGCGCCAGCAGCCAAGAGGAGGGACCCCTAGAGACCCAGTACTTC
>TRBD2|TRBJ2-3|.|TRBV4-1
CASSPKVAGGRTQYF
TGCGCCAGCAGCCCAAAGGTAGCGGGGGGGCGTACGCAGTATTTT
>TRBD2|TRBJ2-1|.|TRBV11-2
CASSLITSGGENNEQFF
TGTGCCAGCAGCTTAATAACTAGCGGGGGGGAAAATAATGAGCAGTTCTTC
>TRBD1|TRBJ2-7|.|TRBV5-1
CASSIGTEFYEQYF
TGCGCCAGCAGCATCGGGACAGAGTTCTACGAGCAGTACTTC
>TRBD1|TRBJ2-2|few|TRBV7-2
CASSLPGGTGELFF
TGTGCCAGCAGCTTACCAGGGGGAACCGGGGAGCTGTTTTTT
>.|TRBJ2-6|.|TRBV2
CASRVAVVGANVLTF
TGTGCCAGCCGGGTGGCGGTAGTTGGGGCCAACGTCCTGACTTTC
>.|TRBJ1-3|.|TRBV12-5
CASGLVGGLSSGNTIYF
TGTGCTAGTGGTTTGGTAGGGGGTCTTTCCTCTGGAAACACCATATATTTT
>.|TRBJ1-1|.|TRBV7-9
CSSSNEGHRGGTEAFF
TGTTCCAGCAGCAACGAGGGACATCGCGGGGGCACTGAAGCTTTCTTT
>TRBD1|TRBJ1-1|.|TRBV9
CASSAYRGSNTEAFF
TGTGCCAGCAGCGCCTACAGGGGCAGTAACACTGAAGCTTTCTTT
>.|TRBJ2-1|once|TRBV25-1
CASSEDRSISYNEQFF
TGTGCCAGCAGTGAAGACAGGTCAATCTCCTACAATGAGCAGTTCTTC
>TRBD1|TRBJ2-3|.|TRBV4-1
CASSQELGTGVGTDTQYF
TGCGCCAGCAGCCAAGAGCTTGGGACAGGGGTGGGCACAGATACGCAGTATTTT
>.|TRBJ1-2|.|TRBV6-1
CASSEAGGPSGYGYTF
TGTGCCAGCAGTGAAGCCGGCGGGCCTTCGGGCTATGGCTACACCTTC
>.|TRBJ1-6|.|TRBV27
CASSEPGSPLHF
TGTGCCAGCAGTGAGCCAGGCTCACCCCTCCACTTT
>TRBD1|TRBJ2-1|.|TRBV11-1
CASSLALRQGPTYNEQFF
TGTGCCAGCAGCTTAGCCCTCCGACAGGGTCCCACCTACAATGAGCAGTTCTTC
>.|TRBJ2-7|.|TRBV9
CASSVAEGGTYEQYF
TGTGCCAGCAGCGTAGCGGAGGGTGGAACCTACGAGCAGTACTTC